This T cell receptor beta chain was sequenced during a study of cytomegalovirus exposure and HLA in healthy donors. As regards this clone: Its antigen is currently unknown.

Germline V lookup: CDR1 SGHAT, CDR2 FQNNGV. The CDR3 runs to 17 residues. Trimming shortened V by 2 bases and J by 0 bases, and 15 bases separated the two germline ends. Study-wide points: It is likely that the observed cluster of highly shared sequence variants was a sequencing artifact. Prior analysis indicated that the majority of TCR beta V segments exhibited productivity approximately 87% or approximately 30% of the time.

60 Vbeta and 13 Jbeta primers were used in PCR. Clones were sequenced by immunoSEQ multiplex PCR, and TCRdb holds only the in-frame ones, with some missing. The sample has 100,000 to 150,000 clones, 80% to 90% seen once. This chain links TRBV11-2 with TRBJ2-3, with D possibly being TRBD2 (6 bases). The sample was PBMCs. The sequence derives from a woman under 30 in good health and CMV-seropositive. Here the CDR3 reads CASSLPPRGTSTDTQYF. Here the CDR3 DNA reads TGTGCCAGCAGCTTACCCCCACGGGGGACTAGCACAGATACGCAGTATTTT.